One and the same sample provided the 10 T cell receptor beta chains below, sequenced in a study of T-cell memory formation after mild COVID-19. A single record per CDR3 protein comes from TCRdb applying MiXCR to the 5' RACE reads. The profile shows some 300,000 distinct CDR3 sequences, around a fifth of them singletons. Material: PBMCs or a T cell subset sorted from them (not recorded which). These receptors originate from a man younger than 35 who had mild COVID-19 (a few samples of this study predate the infection). Cell type and time point are not known.

This clonotype has only one observation. This chain joins TRBV28 and TRBJ2-3, with TRBD2 matching 8 bases. Germline CDR1 is MDHEN and CDR2 is SYDVKM. After removal of 3 bases from V and 1 base from J, the junction contained 3 bases not matched to a gene. The CDR3 is made up of 15 amino acids. CDR3 in DNA: TGTGCCAGCAGTTTTCCGGGGGGGGGCACAGATACGCAGTATTTT. Translating gives CASSFPGGGTDTQYF.

The table lists this clonotype with a few counts. This chain connects TRBV5-1 to TRBJ2-7, with 8 bases fitting TRBD1. The length of the CDR3 is 15 residues. Germline values: CDR1 SGHRS, CDR2 YFSETQ. Trimming at V came to 2 bases and at J to 4 bases, leaving 8 bases not matched to a gene. CDR3 residues: CASSFPGQGEYEQYF. CDR3 DNA: TGCGCCAGCAGCTTTCCCGGACAGGGCGAATACGAGCAGTACTTC.

This clonotype occurred a few times. The rearrangement links TRBV12-3 or TRBV12-4 to TRBJ2-3, with 16 bases fitting TRBD2. V was pared by 6 bases and J by 4 bases, with 4 bases of the junction left unmatched. The CDR3 sequence is 16 residues long. In DNA, the CDR3 is TGTGCCAGCAGCTTCGGGACTAGCGGGGGGGCAGATACGCAGTATTTT. Amino acids: CASSFGTSGGADTQYF.

The chain couples TRBV4-1 to TRBJ2-7; the D call may be TRBD1 or TRBD2 (5 bases each). This CDR3 contains 13 residues. Trimming shortened V by 0 bases and J by 6 bases, and 9 bases separated the two germline ends. CDR1 and CDR2 from the germline V gene are MGHRA and YSYEKL. CDR3 nucleotide sequence: TGCGCCAGCAGCCAAGATTGGGGACGCGAGCAGTACGTC. Its protein product is CASSQDWGREQYV.

This clonotype was found a few times. The chain joins TRBV6-6 to TRBJ2-1; D gene uncertain. Germline assignment: CDR1 MNHNY and CDR2 SVGAGI (reference sequence). The V and J ends lost 7 bases and 6 bases respectively, with 16 bases between them. The CDR3 length is 14 residues. The CDR3, as DNA: TGTGCCAGCACCAGAAATATTTTAGGCAATGAGCAGTTCTTC. Protein: CASTRNILGNEQFF.

This clonotype was found many times. The CDR3 nucleotides are TGCAGTGCTAGAGACACCGGGACCAAAGAGACCCAGTACTTC. Translated, it gives CSARDTGTKETQYF. The rearrangement joins TRBV20-1 to TRBJ2-5; D possibly matches TRBD1 or TRBD2 (5 bases each). Trimming took 0 bases from V and 3 from J, leaving 11 bases between them. The CDR3 is 14 residues long. Germline values: CDR1 DFQATT, CDR2 SNEGSKA (reference sequence).

The V and J genes are TRBV13 and TRBJ2-7, with D possibly TRBD1 on 7 matching bases. Trimming removed 0 bases from V and 5 bases from J, with 11 bases in between. The CDR3 covers 14 residues. Germline V lookup: CDR1 PRHDT, CDR2 FYEKMQ (reference sequence). The CDR3 coding sequence is TGTGCCAGCAGCTTAGGACAGGGGAGGAACGAGCAGTACTTC. It is translated as CASSLGQGRNEQYF.

The table lists this clonotype with a few counts. The rearrangement uses TRBV20-1 and TRBJ1-1, with a weak D call TRBD1 (5 bases). Looked up from germline, CDR1 is DFQATT and CDR2 is SNEGSKA (reference sequence). Trimming stripped 2 bases from V and 1 base from J, with 14 bases between. The CDR3 totals 15 residues. The CDR3 here is CSARSWGDSNTEAFF. The CDR3 nucleotides read TGCAGTGCTAGATCATGGGGGGATTCGAACACTGAAGCTTTCTTT.

The V call is TRBV7-2, the J call TRBJ2-2; D ambiguous. The V end was cut by 2 bases, the J end by 2 bases, with 6 bases between. CDR3 length equals 14 residues. Germline loops: CDR1 SGHTA, CDR2 FQGNSA. Here the CDR3 DNA reads TGTGCCAGCAGCTTACTGGGTAACACCGGGGAGCTGTTTTTT. This gives the protein CASSLLGNTGELFF.

This clonotype was counted a few times. The rearrangement links TRBV6-1 to TRBJ1-6; the D is unclear. Trimming pared 5 bases from V and 8 bases from J, leaving 10 bases between. There are 13 residues in the CDR3. CDR1 is MNHNS and CDR2 is SASEGT in the germline V gene. CDR3: CASSTLGDSPLHF. In DNA, the CDR3 is TGTGCCAGCAGTACCCTTGGGGATTCACCCCTCCACTTT.